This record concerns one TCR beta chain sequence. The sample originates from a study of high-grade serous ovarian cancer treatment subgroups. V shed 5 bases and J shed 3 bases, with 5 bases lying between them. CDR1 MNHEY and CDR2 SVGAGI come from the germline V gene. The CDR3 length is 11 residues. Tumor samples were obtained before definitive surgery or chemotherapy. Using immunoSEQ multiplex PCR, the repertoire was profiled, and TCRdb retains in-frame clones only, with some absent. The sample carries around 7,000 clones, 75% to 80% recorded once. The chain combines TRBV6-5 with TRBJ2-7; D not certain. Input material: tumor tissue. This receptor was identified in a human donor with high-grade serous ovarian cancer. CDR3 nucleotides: TGTGCCAGCAGTGACCTCTACGAGCAGTACTTC. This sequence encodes CASSDLYEQYF.